The 6 T cell receptor beta chains listed next were all sequenced from one sample in a study of T cells in Graves' hyperthyroidism and ophthalmopathy. The source material, RNA transcripts, was used to amplify TCR beta CDR3 regions. The HTBI set primed first-round TCR CDR3 RT-PCR. One entry per CDR3 protein, called by TCRdb with MiXCR from the multiplex PCR reads. Of 400,000 or so distinct CDR3 sequences in the sample, 13% to 15% were seen once. Material for sequencing was blood. The source is an older woman with Graves' ophthalmopathy.

The rearrangement joins TRBV7-9 to TRBJ2-1, with 8 bases identical to TRBD1. Trimming at V came to 1 base and at J to 6 bases, leaving 2 bases not matched to a gene. CDR3 length: 14 residues. Germline lookup yields CDR1 SEHNR and CDR2 FQNEAQ (reference sequence). The CDR3 bases are TGTGCCAGCAGCTTAGTAACAGGGGGCAATGAGCAGTTCTTC. Its translation is CASSLVTGGNEQFF.

In this sample, this clonotype turned up a few times. The chain employs TRBV7-9 and TRBJ1-2, with D perhaps TRBD1 (5 bases). The V end was cut by 5 bases, the J end by 0 bases, with 19 bases between. Germline V lookup: CDR1 SEHNR, CDR2 FQNEAQ (reference sequence). The CDR3 runs to 17 residues. CDR3 DNA: TGTGCCAGCAGCCCGGATCTTGGGCCAGGGCCTAACTATGGCTACACCTTC. This translates into CASSPDLGPGPNYGYTF.

This clonotype was seen more than once but under ten times. The chain carries TRBV29-1 and TRBJ2-3; 8 nucleotides align to TRBD2. This CDR3 region has 15 residues. The J segment lost 0 bases and the V segment lost 5 bases, leaving 7 bases of the junction unmatched. In germline, CDR1 is SQVTM, CDR2 ANQGSEA. The CDR3 DNA reads as TGCAGCGTTTCGGGGGGGGATACTAGCACAGATACGCAGTATTTT. Protein product: CSVSGGDTSTDTQYF.

This clonotype was seen a handful of times. The CDR3 loop is CASSTRDIQYF. CDR3 sequence (DNA): TGTGCCAGCAGCACCCGGGACATTCAGTACTTC. The chain employs TRBV7-8 and TRBJ2-4; no clear D. This CDR3 region has 11 residues. Germline V gene lookup returns CDR1 SGHVS and CDR2 FQNEAQ. V shed 5 bases and J shed 8 bases, with 7 bases lying between them.

The chain links TRBV7-6 to TRBJ2-3; 8 nucleotides agree with TRBD2. J was trimmed by 6 bases and V by 5 bases; bases with no gene match: 7. This CDR3 has 14 residues. The germline CDR1 and CDR2 sequences are SGHVS and FNYEAQ. The DNA for the CDR3 is TGTGCCAGCAGCCAGCGGGAGTCAATGGATACGCAGTATTTT. This codes for CASSQRESMDTQYF.

Ten or more counts support this clonotype. The gene calls are TRBV6-1 and TRBJ2-3, with 7 bases identical to TRBD2. J gave up 0 bases and V 4 bases, and 10 bases lay outside the gene matches. Germline V gene lookup returns CDR1 MNHNS and CDR2 SASEGT. This CDR3 is built from 17 residues. The chain's CDR3 is CASSGGRGKTSTDTQYF. In DNA, the CDR3 is TGTGCCAGCAGTGGAGGGAGGGGCAAAACTAGCACAGATACGCAGTATTTT.